This paragraph reports one TCR beta chain. This record comes from a study of technical replicates of blood from several donors. Libraries were prepared by immunoSEQ multiplex PCR; TCRdb keeps only in-frame clonotypes and omits some of them. The sample comprises just over 70,000 clones, about 94% of which are singletons, and 0.3% to 0.45% rests with the top ten. The TCR sequence derives from a human donor in good health. The sequenced sample was T cells isolated from PBMCs.

Here the CDR3 DNA reads TGTGCCAGCAGCCCCCGTAGCGGGAGTACAGATACGCAGTATTTT. Translation: CASSPRSGSTDTQYF. The gene calls are TRBV9 and TRBJ2-3; 9 nucleotides align to TRBD2. Per the germline V gene, CDR1 is SGDLS and CDR2 is YYNGEE. V lost 4 bases, J lost 3 bases, and 6 bases stayed unmatched. This CDR3 region has 15 residues.